What follows are 2 T cell receptor beta chains derived from one specimen sequenced in a study of T cell responses to AZD1222 COVID-19 vaccine. Generated by immunoSEQ multiplex PCR, the TCRdb table keeps only in-frame clones and is missing some. The sample has approximately 81,000 clones; around 82% are singletons. This material consisted of peripheral blood, taken 28 days after the second AZD1222 dose. The receptors were gathered from an adult who received the AZD1222 COVID-19 vaccine.

The chain has TRBV5-5 and TRBJ2-2, with D perhaps matching TRBD2 (5 bases). This CDR3 spans 15 amino acids. The germline CDR1 and CDR2 sequences are SGHKS and YYEKEE (reference sequence). Deletions cut 4 bases from V and 2 bases from J, with 12 bases between. The CDR3 nucleotides read TGTGCCAGCAGCATAGGACGGACTAACACCGGGGAGCTGTTTTTT. This encodes CASSIGRTNTGELFF.

The chain recombines TRBV6-5 with TRBJ1-2, with 7 bases identical to TRBD1. Germline assignment: CDR1 MNHEY and CDR2 SVGAGI. V gave up 9 bases and J gave up 7 bases; unmatched junction bases: 8. CDR3 length: 12 residues. CDR3 sequence (DNA): TGTGCCAGTGACGGGACAGAAGGTGGCTACACCTTC. It yields the protein CASDGTEGGYTF.